This is a list of T cell receptor beta chains from one sample in a study of shared clonotypes between healthy human individuals. Repertoires were generated with immunoSEQ multiplex PCR, while TCRdb's copy carries only in-frame clones and drops some. The sample has around 650,000 clones; approximately 96% are singletons. Sequenced sample: naive CD8+ T cells sorted from blood. Source of these receptors: a woman in her twenties or thirties in good health. The CDR3 runs from the conserved cysteine through the conserved F or W. Each record gives: D gene, J gene, V gene, CDR3 length, clone size, CDR3 DNA, CDR3 protein. D genes are given only for firm matches. The listing skips clone size in some rows; elsewhere it reads once, few, many or a size class.

D: .; J: TRBJ2-2; V: TRBV7-6; length: 11; size: .; DNA: TGTGCCAGCGGAGACTCCAGGGAGCTGTTTTTT; CDR3: CASGDSRELFF
D: .; J: TRBJ2-6; V: TRBV2; length: 16; size: .; DNA: TGTGCCAGCAGTCCGGGACACAACTCTGGGGCCAACGTCCTGACTTTC; CDR3: CASSPGHNSGANVLTF
D: .; J: TRBJ2-1; V: TRBV5-4; length: 15; size: .; DNA: TGTGCCAGCAGCTTGGTTCAGGGGCTCAACAATGAGCAGTTCTTC; CDR3: CASSLVQGLNNEQFF
D: .; J: TRBJ2-1; V: TRBV10-1; length: 12; size: .; DNA: TGCGCCAGCAGTGAGGTTACGGGATTGGAGTTCTTC; CDR3: CASSEVTGLEFF
D: .; J: TRBJ2-1; V: TRBV7-7; length: 16; size: .; DNA: TGTGCCAGCAGCTTAGGGCCTAGCGTAACCTACAATGAGCAGTTCTTC; CDR3: CASSLGPSVTYNEQFF
D: .; J: TRBJ2-2; V: TRBV7-9; length: 12; size: .; DNA: TGTGCCAGCAGCTTCCCCACCGGGGAGCTGTTTTTT; CDR3: CASSFPTGELFF
D: .; J: TRBJ2-7; V: TRBV15; length: 13; size: .; DNA: TGTGCCACCAGCAGGGAAGGTTTACACGAGCAGTACTTC; CDR3: CATSREGLHEQYF
D: TRBD2; J: TRBJ2-1; V: TRBV27; length: 16; size: .; DNA: TGTGCCAGCAGTTCCGGGACTAGCGGGAGTAGGAATGAGCAGTTCTTC; CDR3: CASSSGTSGSRNEQFF
D: .; J: TRBJ1-1; V: TRBV30; length: 11; size: .; DNA: TGTGCCTGGAGCCACGGGACGCAAGCTTTCTTT; CDR3: CAWSHGTQAFF
D: .; J: TRBJ1-4; V: TRBV7-9; length: 15; size: .; DNA: TGTGCCAGCACCCTCTTAGTCGGGGTGGATGAAAAACTGTTTTTT; CDR3: CASTLLVGVDEKLFF
D: TRBD1; J: TRBJ1-2; V: TRBV6-4; length: 13; size: .; DNA: TGTGCCAGCAGTGACGAACAGGGGTATGGCTACACCTTC; CDR3: CASSDEQGYGYTF
D: .; J: TRBJ1-1; V: TRBV27; length: 13; size: .; DNA: TGTGCCAGCAGTTTGACAGCCCACACTGAAGCTTTCTTT; CDR3: CASSLTAHTEAFF
D: TRBD2; J: TRBJ2-3; V: TRBV6-5; length: 15; size: .; DNA: TGTGCCAGCAGTCCACTAGCGGGAGCACCAGATACGCAGTATTTT; CDR3: CASSPLAGAPDTQYF
D: .; J: TRBJ1-2; V: TRBV29-1; length: 14; size: .; DNA: TGCAGCGTTGAAGAGGCAGAGGATAACTATGGCTACACCTTC; CDR3: CSVEEAEDNYGYTF
D: TRBD2; J: TRBJ2-5; V: TRBV27; length: 15; size: .; DNA: TGTGCCAGCAGTTTATCGACTAGCGGCCAAGAGACCCAGTACTTC; CDR3: CASSLSTSGQETQYF
D: TRBD1; J: TRBJ1-4; V: TRBV6-6; length: 14; size: .; DNA: TGTGCCAGCAGTGACAGGGGAAATACGGAAAAACTGTTTTTT; CDR3: CASSDRGNTEKLFF
D: .; J: TRBJ2-7; V: TRBV7-9; length: 11; size: .; DNA: TGTGCCAGCAGCAAAGGGTACGAGCAGTACTTC; CDR3: CASSKGYEQYF
D: .; J: TRBJ2-7; V: TRBV5-4; length: 12; size: .; DNA: TGTGCCAGCAGCTTGGGAGGGACCGAGCAGTACTTC; CDR3: CASSLGGTEQYF
D: .; J: TRBJ2-7; V: TRBV28; length: 14; size: .; DNA: TGTGCCAGCAGCGGACCCGTGAGCTCCTACGAGCAGTACTTC; CDR3: CASSGPVSSYEQYF
D: .; J: TRBJ2-1; V: TRBV29-1; length: 15; size: once; DNA: TGCAGCGTTGACTGGTTGGGATGGGTGAACAATGAGCAGTTCTTC; CDR3: CSVDWLGWVNNEQFF
D: .; J: TRBJ1-4; V: TRBV27; length: 16; size: .; DNA: TGTGCCAGCAGCCGAACCATACTTGCAACTAATGAAAAACTGTTTTTT; CDR3: CASSRTILATNEKLFF
D: .; J: TRBJ1-1; V: TRBV19; length: 14; size: once; DNA: TGTGCCAGTAGTATGGGGGTCCCCAACACTGAAGCTTTCTTT; CDR3: CASSMGVPNTEAFF
D: .; J: TRBJ2-1; V: TRBV5-1; length: 15; size: .; DNA: TGCGCCAGCAGCACCGACTTGGGTTCCTACAATGAGCAGTTCTTC; CDR3: CASSTDLGSYNEQFF
D: TRBD2; J: TRBJ2-2; V: TRBV29-1; length: 16; size: .; DNA: TGCAGCGTGGCGGGACTAGCGCGTTCGAACACCGGGGAGCTGTTTTTT; CDR3: CSVAGLARSNTGELFF
D: TRBD1; J: TRBJ2-3; V: TRBV27; length: 15; size: .; DNA: TGTGCCAGCAGCACACCAGGGGGCGATTCAGATACGCAGTATTTT; CDR3: CASSTPGGDSDTQYF
D: .; J: TRBJ1-1; V: TRBV11-3; length: 15; size: .; DNA: TGTGCCAGCAGCCCCTTAACAAAGATGAACACTGAAGCTTTCTTT; CDR3: CASSPLTKMNTEAFF
D: .; J: TRBJ2-7; V: TRBV28; length: 14; size: .; DNA: TGTGCCCCGCGAAGGGGGAGGGGGACTTGCGAGCAGTACTTC; CDR3: CAPRRGRGTCEQYF
D: TRBD2; J: TRBJ2-7; V: TRBV27; length: 15; size: .; DNA: TGTGCCAGCGCTGGAGATAGCGGGAGGTTAAACGAGCAGTACTTC; CDR3: CASAGDSGRLNEQYF
D: .; J: TRBJ2-7; V: TRBV10-2; length: 13; size: .; DNA: TGCGCCAGCAGCGGACTCGAATCTTACGAGCAGTACTTC; CDR3: CASSGLESYEQYF
D: .; J: TRBJ2-7; V: TRBV5-6; length: 15; size: .; DNA: TGTGCCAGCAGCTTGGATGATAGCGAATCCTACGAGCAGTACTTC; CDR3: CASSLDDSESYEQYF
D: .; J: TRBJ1-3; V: TRBV5-1; length: 16; size: .; DNA: TGCGCCAGCAGCTTGGCAGGGATCCAGTCTGGGGACACCATATATTTT; CDR3: CASSLAGIQSGDTIYF
D: .; J: TRBJ1-2; V: TRBV5-8; length: 15; size: .; DNA: TGTGCCAGCAGCTTGGTTCAGGAGAGTCTCTATGGCTACACCTTC; CDR3: CASSLVQESLYGYTF
D: .; J: TRBJ1-1; V: TRBV14; length: 15; size: .; DNA: TGTGCCAGCAGCCAAGATACGACCGAACCGAACGGAGCTTTCTTT; CDR3: CASSQDTTEPNGAFF
D: .; J: TRBJ1-5; V: TRBV28; length: 11; size: .; DNA: TGTGCCAGCAGTATTAATCAGCCCCAGCATTTT; CDR3: CASSINQPQHF